The present T cell receptor beta chain was sequenced within a study of identical twins. Study-wide results and limits: A lower insertion count was a feature of abundant cord blood beta clonotypes, with no such feature in memory repertoires. Findings came from cross-sectional statistics, without long-term follow-up of donors.

In the case of this clonotype: Its antigen is still unknown.

The CDR3 is made up of 15 amino acids. The germline V gene has CDR1 LNHNV and CDR2 YYDKDF (reference sequence). Trimming cost V 5 bases and J 13 bases, with 21 bases left between them. TCRdb re-analysed the 5' RACE reads in MiXCR, keeping a single row per CDR3 protein. The sample yields about 530,000 distinct CDR3 sequences, around 15% seen once. In addition, the sample was reused for a study of yellow fever vaccine responses in identical twins.

The V and J genes are TRBV15 and TRBJ1-6; D is unresolved. Material: CD4+ T cells sorted from blood. This receptor was identified in a woman aged 18-29 years in good health. For the CDR3, the DNA is TGTGCCACCAGCGCGGAACGGGCCTCCTCTGTCCCCCTCCACTTT. Translating gives CATSAERASSVPLHF.